This record concerns one TCR beta chain sequence. Its target is unknown. The data belong to a study of shared clonotypes between healthy human individuals. Broader study findings: Non-shared clonotypes had lower generation probabilities than those shared by all four donors. The rarefaction results pointed to incomplete sorted-subset sequencing despite large depth.

The DNA input per sorted-subset replicate PCR was about 180 ng, corresponding to 30,000 or so T cell genomes. Assay used: immunoSEQ multiplex PCR; TCRdb lists only in-frame clones, some missing. In the table there are nearly 600,000 clones, nearly 97% of which are singletons. Trimming left V 3 bases short and J 8 bases short, with 16 bases between. The germline V gene has CDR1 MNHEY and CDR2 SMNVEV (reference sequence). This CDR3 spans 14 amino acids. Naive CD8 cells, CD45RO-negative and positively selected for CCR7, excluded terminally differentiated effector memory CD45RA+ cells. The chain uses TRBV27 and TRBJ1-1; possibly TRBD1 for D (6 bases). Sample: naive CD8+ T cells sorted from blood. The clonotype comes from a woman aged 30 to 39 in good health. The CDR3 loop is CASSFAGGASEAFF. Written as DNA, the CDR3 is TGTGCCAGCAGTTTTGCGGGGGGGGCCTCGGAAGCTTTCTTT.